Only a few counts were recorded for the clone carrying this T cell receptor beta chain. The whole isolated RNA underwent reverse transcription, so sequencing captured expressed TCRB transcripts. Assay used: immunoSEQ multiplex PCR; TCRdb lists only in-frame clones, some missing. The sample consists of around 200,000 clones, around 13% of them appearing once. CDR1 is SQVTM, CDR2 ANQGSEA, per germline. The CDR3 contains 14 residues. V lost 4 bases to trimming and J lost 0 bases, with 12 bases between them. This sample is part of a study of beta chain features in type 1 diabetes. The sample consisted of central memory CD4+ T cells from blood. The chain has TRBV29-1 and TRBJ2-5; D is uncertain. This clonotype originated in a woman younger than 35 in good health. CDR3 nucleotide sequence: TGCAGCGTTGCCTTTGCACTAAACCAAGAGACCCAGTACTTC. It codes for CSVAFALNQETQYF. Supplemented by reference TRBV29-1 and TRBJ2-5, the full variable domain reads SAVISQKPSRDICQRGTSLTIQCQVDSQVTMMFWYRQQPGQSLTLIATANQGSEATYESGFVIDKFPISRPNLTFSTLTVSNMSPEDSSIYLCSVAFALNQETQYFGPGTRLLVL.